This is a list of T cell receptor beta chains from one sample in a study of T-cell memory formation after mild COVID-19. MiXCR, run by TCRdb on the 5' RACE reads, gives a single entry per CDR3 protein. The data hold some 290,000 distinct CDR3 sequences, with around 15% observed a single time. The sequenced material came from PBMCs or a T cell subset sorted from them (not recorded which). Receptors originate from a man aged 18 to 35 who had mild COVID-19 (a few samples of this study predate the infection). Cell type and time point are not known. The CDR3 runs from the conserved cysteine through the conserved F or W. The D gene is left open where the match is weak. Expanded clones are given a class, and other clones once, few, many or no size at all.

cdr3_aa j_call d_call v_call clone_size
CASSWGVAGEQFF TRBJ2-1 - TRBV5-8 -
CASSLFQAGDDTQYF TRBJ2-3 TRBD2 TRBV7-9 -
CASSLGLAVASTGELFF TRBJ2-2 TRBD2 TRBV5-1 -
CASRRTGGHEQFF TRBJ2-1 TRBD1 TRBV6-2/TRBV6-3 few
CASSVTNTGELFF TRBJ2-2 - TRBV5-1 few
CASSLHLLGLAGDSYNEQFF TRBJ2-1 TRBD2 TRBV28 few
CATAGQIGGTAGNTIYF TRBJ1-3 - TRBV10-3 few
CASSTGGSNYGYTF TRBJ1-2 - TRBV7-9 few
CASSLSQPQETQYF TRBJ2-5 - TRBV5-1 once
CASRPDSADTQYF TRBJ2-3 - TRBV2 few
CSVERDRSEAFF TRBJ1-1 TRBD1 TRBV29-1 few
CASSQRDSSFTDGYTF TRBJ1-2 TRBD1 TRBV4-1 many
CASSLTSGYLGDNEQFF TRBJ2-1 TRBD2 TRBV7-9 few
CASGSQETQYF TRBJ2-5 - TRBV12-5 -
CAYVTGGETQYF TRBJ2-5 TRBD1 TRBV30 -
CASSEAPRTGPYGYTF TRBJ1-2 TRBD1 TRBV6-1 few
CASSQSEGVYGYTF TRBJ1-2 - TRBV3-1 few
CAWRTPSYNSPLHF TRBJ1-6 - TRBV30 few
CSAREMGLQETQYF TRBJ2-5 - TRBV20-1 few
CASSHGGPQHF TRBJ1-5 - TRBV7-9 -
CASSPQATETQYF TRBJ2-5 - TRBV18 few
CSVVINSGNTIYF TRBJ1-3 - TRBV29-1 -
CASSLVGVKPYEQYF TRBJ2-7 - TRBV5-1 few
CASSSRGPGYGYTF TRBJ1-2 - TRBV7-2 -
CASSLIGPLIGELFF TRBJ2-2 - TRBV5-6 few
CASSGRGEQYF TRBJ2-7 - TRBV5-1 few
CASSLMSVSYNEQFF TRBJ2-1 - TRBV27 -
CASSPPRGYEQYF TRBJ2-7 - TRBV18 -
CASSRARQGIYEQYF TRBJ2-7 TRBD1 TRBV7-8 -
CASSWGPLTDEQFF TRBJ2-1 - TRBV5-1 -
CASSLDRKETQYF TRBJ2-5 - TRBV5-1 few
CSVATGSGEKLFF TRBJ1-4 - TRBV29-1 few
CSASIELAGAQYQETQYF TRBJ2-5 TRBD2 TRBV20-1 many
CASSSSDEQFF TRBJ2-1 - TRBV4-1 -
CASSERAPRVYEQYF TRBJ2-7 - TRBV6-5 -
CASSFTRLAGSTDTQYF TRBJ2-3 TRBD2 TRBV7-9 many
CATSDPGTSDTQYF TRBJ2-3 TRBD2 TRBV24-1 -
CASSPGLAGGPYEQYF TRBJ2-7 TRBD2 TRBV5-1 few
CASSVAPGTNQPQHF TRBJ1-5 - TRBV9 -
CATSRNGDTQYF TRBJ2-3 - TRBV15 few
CASSAQVTSANEQFF TRBJ2-1 - TRBV9 few
CASSQDPGFTGELFF TRBJ2-2 - TRBV4-2 few
CASRLSTGMWTEAFF TRBJ1-1 - TRBV12-3/TRBV12-4 -
CASSLGNRAYEQYF TRBJ2-7 - TRBV7-9 few
CSARVITGNTEAFF TRBJ1-1 - TRBV20-1 many
CASSSQGAGASYNEQFF TRBJ2-1 - TRBV7-3 many
CASSLARGAHSTDTQYF TRBJ2-3 - TRBV12-3/TRBV12-4 few
CASSESRAATNEKLFF TRBJ1-4 - TRBV25-1 -